Below, one T cell receptor (beta chain) is given with its context. Antigen specificity is unknown. The primer mix had 60 Vbeta and 13 Jbeta primers. TCRdb's copy holds only in-frame clones and misses some; the assay was immunoSEQ multiplex PCR. The sample records more than 110,000 clones, approximately 70% being singletons. The source of the sample is a study of cytomegalovirus exposure and HLA in healthy donors. Study findings and constraints: TCR beta sequences reportedly predicted most subjects' HLA-A and HLA-B alleles accurately. In a later analysis, a missense DCLRE1C variant was linked to TCR beta V- and J-gene trimming.

Unrecorded immune exposures were likely, despite nominal health at sampling. Germline CDR1 SGHRS, CDR2 YFSETQ. The V gene end was trimmed by 0 bases and the J gene end by 2 bases; junction bases not matched to a gene: 4. The CDR3 runs 16 residues. The chain employs TRBV5-1 and TRBJ2-2; 7 bases line up with TRBD1. This TCR derives from a woman aged 55-69 years in good health and CMV-seropositive. Sequenced: PBMCs. DNA of the CDR3: TGCGCCAGCAGCTTGGACGGGACAGCTAACACCGGGGAGCTGTTTTTT. Translation: CASSLDGTANTGELFF.